This TCR beta chain is from a study of T cells after yellow fever vaccination. Study summary: In the case of low-cell-number fractions, SMART-Seq v4 Ultra Low Input was used for preparation.

TCRdb reprocessed the 5' RACE reads with MiXCR, giving one entry per CDR3 protein. This table holds about 75,000 distinct CDR3 sequences, about 7.3% found once. This CDR3 spans 14 amino acids. Germline-derived CDR1 and CDR2 are WSHSY and SAAADI. Trimming took off 4 bases at V and 9 bases at J, with 16 bases between the two ends. This clonotype was seen only a few times. The origin of this receptor is a man aged 18 to 29 who received the YFV17D yellow fever vaccine. This material consisted of CD8+ T cells sorted from PBMCs, taken 10 to 11 days after the first yellow fever vaccination. The rearrangement uses TRBV10-2 and TRBJ2-4; the D gene is possibly TRBD2 (7 bases). CDR3 nucleotides: TGCGCCAGCAGTGGGGGGGGGCCCACGGGCATTCAGTACTTC. This gives the protein CASSGGGPTGIQYF.